This T cell receptor beta chain was retrieved from a study of CD8+ T cells in alopecia areata. Study outcomes and limitations: Scalp lesions, especially in alopecia totalis/universalis, had higher clonality than normal scalp. Resident alphabeta T-cell populations of normal skin are likewise subject to sequencing in scalp samples.

For this clone: The antigen is not known.

CDR1 SEHNR and CDR2 FQNEAQ come from the germline V gene (reference sequence). The V gene lost 6 bases and the J gene lost 2 bases, with 13 bases spanning the gap. The CDR3 spans 14 residues. Indicated treatment: oral pan-JAK inhibitor, 5-10 mg twice daily. Researchers took lesional scalp punch biopsies and peripheral blood from people who were alopecia areata patients. cDNA prepared by RNA extraction and subsequent reverse transcription served as the template for sequencing. The data were produced by immunoSEQ multiplex PCR, yet TCRdb's version contains in-frame clones alone and is incomplete. The sample lists over 150,000 clones; 53% were seen once.

The input for sequencing was CD8+ T cells sorted from blood, taken at week 24, from a patient treated with tofacitinib. The clonotype originates from a human donor with alopecia areata. The rearrangement links TRBV7-9 to TRBJ2-5, with a tentative D call TRBD2 (5 bases). The CDR3, as DNA: TGTGCCAGCAGACCGACTACTTCGCAAGAGACCCAGTACTTC. This translates into CASRPTTSQETQYF.